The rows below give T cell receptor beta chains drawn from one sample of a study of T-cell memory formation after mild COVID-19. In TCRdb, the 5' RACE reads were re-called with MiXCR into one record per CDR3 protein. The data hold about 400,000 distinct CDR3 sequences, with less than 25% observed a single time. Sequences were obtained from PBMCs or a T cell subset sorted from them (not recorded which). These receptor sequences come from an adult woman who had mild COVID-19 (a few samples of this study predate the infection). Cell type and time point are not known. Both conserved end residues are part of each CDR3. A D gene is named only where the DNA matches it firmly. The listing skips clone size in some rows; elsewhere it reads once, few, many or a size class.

CDR3 DNA: TGTGCCAGCAGCTTACAGGAGGTGGTGGCTGAAGCTTTCTTT
CDR3 protein: CASSLQEVVAEAFF
D gene: -
J gene: TRBJ1-1
V gene: TRBV7-2
clone size: many

CDR3 DNA: TGTGCCAGCAGCGTAACCGGGGGCTACGAGCAGTACTTC
CDR3 protein: CASSVTGGYEQYF
D gene: -
J gene: TRBJ2-7
V gene: TRBV9
clone size: -

CDR3 DNA: TGTGCCAGCATGGGGGCGGGGGGGCCCTACAATGAGCAGTTCTTC
CDR3 protein: CASMGAGGPYNEQFF
D gene: TRBD2
J gene: TRBJ2-1
V gene: TRBV5-4
clone size: once

CDR3 DNA: TGTGCCTGGAGTGTGACAGGGGAAGATGGCTACACCTTC
CDR3 protein: CAWSVTGEDGYTF
D gene: TRBD1
J gene: TRBJ1-2
V gene: TRBV30
clone size: -

CDR3 DNA: TGCAGTGCCCGGGTCCAGTATAGCAATCAGCCCCAGCATTTT
CDR3 protein: CSARVQYSNQPQHF
D gene: -
J gene: TRBJ1-5
V gene: TRBV20-1
clone size: few

CDR3 DNA: TGTGCCAGCAGCTTCGACAGGGCTACCTACGAGCAGTACTTC
CDR3 protein: CASSFDRATYEQYF
D gene: TRBD1
J gene: TRBJ2-7
V gene: TRBV11-2
clone size: -

CDR3 DNA: TGTGCCAGCCAAGGACAGGGTAGTCAGCCCCAGCATTTT
CDR3 protein: CASQGQGSQPQHF
D gene: TRBD1
J gene: TRBJ1-5
V gene: TRBV7-2
clone size: -

CDR3 DNA: TGCAGTATGAGGAGTTCAGGCGAAAAACTGTTTTTT
CDR3 protein: CSMRSSGEKLFF
D gene: -
J gene: TRBJ1-4
V gene: TRBV20-1
clone size: -

CDR3 DNA: TGTGCCATCAGTGAGGATTCTTACAATGAGCAGTTCTTC
CDR3 protein: CAISEDSYNEQFF
D gene: -
J gene: TRBJ2-1
V gene: TRBV10-3
clone size: -

CDR3 DNA: TGTGCCAGCAGCGACTACAGGGGGCATAACTATGGCTACACCTTC
CDR3 protein: CASSDYRGHNYGYTF
D gene: TRBD1
J gene: TRBJ1-2
V gene: TRBV9
clone size: -

CDR3 DNA: TGTGCCAGCAGCCAAGGGTTAGGGGGTTACAATGAGCAGTTCTTC
CDR3 protein: CASSQGLGGYNEQFF
D gene: -
J gene: TRBJ2-1
V gene: TRBV4-2
clone size: -

CDR3 DNA: TGTGCCAGCAGCCAAGAATTAGCGGGGAACTACGAGCAGTACTTC
CDR3 protein: CASSQELAGNYEQYF
D gene: TRBD2
J gene: TRBJ2-7
V gene: TRBV3-1
clone size: -

CDR3 DNA: TGTGCCAGCAGCTTAGATGGACTAGCGGTTTACAATGAGCAGTTCTTC
CDR3 protein: CASSLDGLAVYNEQFF
D gene: TRBD2
J gene: TRBJ2-1
V gene: TRBV11-2
clone size: -

CDR3 DNA: TGTGCCAGCAGCCCGCGACTAGCAGATACGCAGTATTTT
CDR3 protein: CASSPRLADTQYF
D gene: -
J gene: TRBJ2-3
V gene: TRBV4-3
clone size: few

CDR3 DNA: TGCGCCAGCAGCCAAAAGCGGGGGGGCCGCGAGACCCAGTACTTC
CDR3 protein: CASSQKRGGRETQYF
D gene: TRBD2
J gene: TRBJ2-5
V gene: TRBV5-1
clone size: once

CDR3 DNA: TGCAGTGCTAGAGATCAGCGATCACTCACAGATACGCAGTATTTT
CDR3 protein: CSARDQRSLTDTQYF
D gene: -
J gene: TRBJ2-3
V gene: TRBV20-1
clone size: -

CDR3 DNA: TGCAGCGTTGAGGCGGGGTTATACGAGCAGTACTTC
CDR3 protein: CSVEAGLYEQYF
D gene: -
J gene: TRBJ2-7
V gene: TRBV29-1
clone size: few

CDR3 DNA: TGCGCCAGCAGCTTGGAAGGAGTGGATCAGCCCCAGCATTTT
CDR3 protein: CASSLEGVDQPQHF
D gene: -
J gene: TRBJ1-5
V gene: TRBV5-1
clone size: few

CDR3 DNA: TGCGCCAGCAGCGATACAGAGAACTATGGCTACACCTTC
CDR3 protein: CASSDTENYGYTF
D gene: -
J gene: TRBJ1-2
V gene: TRBV5-1
clone size: -

CDR3 DNA: TGTGCCAGCAGTTTCGGCGGGAGCCACGAGCAGTACTTC
CDR3 protein: CASSFGGSHEQYF
D gene: TRBD2
J gene: TRBJ2-7
V gene: TRBV12-3/TRBV12-4
clone size: few

CDR3 DNA: TGTGCCAGCAGCTCCCCGGGACTAGGACAAGAGACCCAGTACTTC
CDR3 protein: CASSSPGLGQETQYF
D gene: TRBD2
J gene: TRBJ2-5
V gene: TRBV7-9
clone size: -

CDR3 DNA: TGTGCCATCAGTGGTGGGATAGCGGGGGTCTCCTACAATGAGCAGTTCTTC
CDR3 protein: CAISGGIAGVSYNEQFF
D gene: TRBD2
J gene: TRBJ2-1
V gene: TRBV10-3
clone size: few

CDR3 DNA: TGCAGTGCTCCCACAGTCGGGGAGCTGTTTTTT
CDR3 protein: CSAPTVGELFF
D gene: -
J gene: TRBJ2-2
V gene: TRBV20-1
clone size: -

CDR3 DNA: TGTGCCAGCAGCCAAGATCAGGGTAGCAACGAGCAGTACTTC
CDR3 protein: CASSQDQGSNEQYF
D gene: -
J gene: TRBJ2-7
V gene: TRBV4-2
clone size: many

CDR3 DNA: TGTGCCAGCAGACACAGCACCGGGGAGCTGTTTTTT
CDR3 protein: CASRHSTGELFF
D gene: -
J gene: TRBJ2-2
V gene: TRBV7-3
clone size: -

CDR3 DNA: TGCGCCAGCAGCTTTTCGACTAGCGGAGCCACTGGGGCCAACGTCCTGACTTTC
CDR3 protein: CASSFSTSGATGANVLTF
D gene: TRBD2
J gene: TRBJ2-6
V gene: TRBV5-1
clone size: few

CDR3 DNA: TGTGCCAGCAGTTACGGGACAGGGTCCGAGCAGTACTTC
CDR3 protein: CASSYGTGSEQYF
D gene: TRBD1
J gene: TRBJ2-7
V gene: TRBV6-5
clone size: -

CDR3 DNA: TGTGCCAGCAGTTCCCCGGGACTAGCGGGGGGCCGCACAGATACGCAGTATTTT
CDR3 protein: CASSSPGLAGGRTDTQYF
D gene: TRBD2
J gene: TRBJ2-3
V gene: TRBV6-5
clone size: -

CDR3 DNA: TGCAGTGCTAGAGATACCCACAGTAATACTCGAATCTATGGCTACACCTTC
CDR3 protein: CSARDTHSNTRIYGYTF
D gene: -
J gene: TRBJ1-2
V gene: TRBV20-1
clone size: -

CDR3 DNA: TGTGCCAGTAGCAATATGGCCGGGAATGAGCAGTTCTTC
CDR3 protein: CASSNMAGNEQFF
D gene: -
J gene: TRBJ2-1
V gene: TRBV19
clone size: -

CDR3 DNA: TGTGCCAGCTCCCGGACAGGGGAGTACTATGGCTACACCTTC
CDR3 protein: CASSRTGEYYGYTF
D gene: TRBD1
J gene: TRBJ1-2
V gene: TRBV6-6
clone size: few

CDR3 DNA: TGTGCCAGCAGCTTCAGGCAGACCTACAATGAGCAGTTCTTC
CDR3 protein: CASSFRQTYNEQFF
D gene: -
J gene: TRBJ2-1
V gene: TRBV7-2
clone size: many

CDR3 DNA: TGTGCCAGCAGTGAGGATGTCCACTACGAGCAGTACTTC
CDR3 protein: CASSEDVHYEQYF
D gene: -
J gene: TRBJ2-7
V gene: TRBV25-1
clone size: few

CDR3 DNA: TGTGCCAGCAGCTTCCACTTAGCGGGAGGGCCCGACGAGCAGTACTTC
CDR3 protein: CASSFHLAGGPDEQYF
D gene: TRBD2
J gene: TRBJ2-7
V gene: TRBV7-6
clone size: few

CDR3 DNA: TGTGCCAGCAGTACCCAGGACCGCTACGAGCAGTACTTC
CDR3 protein: CASSTQDRYEQYF
D gene: -
J gene: TRBJ2-7
V gene: TRBV25-1
clone size: few

CDR3 DNA: TGTGCCAGCCGGGACAGCTTGGGGGTGACTGAAGCTTTCTTT
CDR3 protein: CASRDSLGVTEAFF
D gene: TRBD1
J gene: TRBJ1-1
V gene: TRBV14
clone size: -

CDR3 DNA: TGTGCCAGTAGTCCCCGGGAGGGGACTAACACTGAAGCTTTCTTT
CDR3 protein: CASSPREGTNTEAFF
D gene: -
J gene: TRBJ1-1
V gene: TRBV19
clone size: few

CDR3 DNA: TGTGCCAGCAGTTTGCAGGGGGCGAGTGTCTATGGCTACACCTTC
CDR3 protein: CASSLQGASVYGYTF
D gene: TRBD1
J gene: TRBJ1-2
V gene: TRBV12-3/TRBV12-4
clone size: -

CDR3 DNA: TGTGCCAGCAGTCCGGACAGGGGGCTGAATCAGCCCAAGCATTTT
CDR3 protein: CASSPDRGLNQPKHF
D gene: TRBD1
J gene: TRBJ1-5
V gene: TRBV6-5
clone size: -

CDR3 DNA: TGTGCCACCAGCAGAGGAGGCCTAGCCTCCTCCTACGAGCAGTACTTC
CDR3 protein: CATSRGGLASSYEQYF
D gene: -
J gene: TRBJ2-7
V gene: TRBV15
clone size: few

CDR3 DNA: TGTGCCATCAGGGGTACAGGGGACTCACCCCTCCACTTT
CDR3 protein: CAIRGTGDSPLHF
D gene: TRBD1
J gene: TRBJ1-6
V gene: TRBV10-3
clone size: -

CDR3 DNA: TGTGCCAGCAGCTTAGGCGCGGCTAGCGGGAGAATGGTTTTTCCTGATACGCAGTATTTT
CDR3 protein: CASSLGAASGRMVFPDTQYF
D gene: TRBD2
J gene: TRBJ2-3
V gene: TRBV7-3
clone size: -

CDR3 DNA: TGTGCCAGCAGTTATGGACAGCTGAACACTGAAGCTTTCTTT
CDR3 protein: CASSYGQLNTEAFF
D gene: -
J gene: TRBJ1-1
V gene: TRBV6-2/TRBV6-3
clone size: -

CDR3 DNA: TGCGCCAGCAGCTTGGAACCGGGGACATTGAACACTGAAGCTTTCTTT
CDR3 protein: CASSLEPGTLNTEAFF
D gene: -
J gene: TRBJ1-1
V gene: TRBV5-1
clone size: -

CDR3 DNA: TGCAGTGCTAGTAAAGGGGTGGATTTCTGGAACACTGAAGCTTTCTTT
CDR3 protein: CSASKGVDFWNTEAFF
D gene: -
J gene: TRBJ1-1
V gene: TRBV20-1
clone size: few

CDR3 DNA: TGTGCCAGCTCACCAAATTGGGGTGAACACACTGAAGCTTTCTTT
CDR3 protein: CASSPNWGEHTEAFF
D gene: -
J gene: TRBJ1-1
V gene: TRBV18
clone size: -

CDR3 DNA: TGTGCCAGCAACCTCCTTGGGAGAGGGGGTGGAGGCTACACCTTC
CDR3 protein: CASNLLGRGGGGYTF
D gene: -
J gene: TRBJ1-2
V gene: TRBV7-9
clone size: -

CDR3 DNA: TGTGCCAGCTCACCGGACGAGTCCTACGAGCAGTACTTC
CDR3 protein: CASSPDESYEQYF
D gene: -
J gene: TRBJ2-7
V gene: TRBV18
clone size: -

CDR3 DNA: TGTGCCAGCAGAGAGGACTACGAGCAGTACTTC
CDR3 protein: CASREDYEQYF
D gene: -
J gene: TRBJ2-7
V gene: TRBV6-6
clone size: few

CDR3 DNA: TGTGCCAGCAGCTTTGAAGAAATCTACAATGAGCAGTTCTTC
CDR3 protein: CASSFEEIYNEQFF
D gene: -
J gene: TRBJ2-1
V gene: TRBV7-6
clone size: few

CDR3 DNA: TGTGCCAGCGCCCCTACCAGATCCTACAATGAGCAGTTCTTC
CDR3 protein: CASAPTRSYNEQFF
D gene: -
J gene: TRBJ2-1
V gene: TRBV19
clone size: -

CDR3 DNA: TGCAGCGTTTCTAGCGGGAGAACCTCCTACAATGAGCAGTTCTTC
CDR3 protein: CSVSSGRTSYNEQFF
D gene: TRBD2
J gene: TRBJ2-1
V gene: TRBV29-1
clone size: -

CDR3 DNA: TGTGCCAGCATGAAAGAACTCAATCAGCCCCAGCATTTT
CDR3 protein: CASMKELNQPQHF
D gene: -
J gene: TRBJ1-5
V gene: TRBV2
clone size: few

CDR3 DNA: TGTGCCAGCAGTTACCCGGGGGCAACGTCACCCCTCCACTTT
CDR3 protein: CASSYPGATSPLHF
D gene: -
J gene: TRBJ1-6
V gene: TRBV6-6
clone size: -

CDR3 DNA: TGTGCCAGCAGCTTATATCAGGGGGCGGACGAGCAGTACTTC
CDR3 protein: CASSLYQGADEQYF
D gene: TRBD1
J gene: TRBJ2-7
V gene: TRBV7-3
clone size: -

CDR3 DNA: TGTGCCAGCAGTTCAACCGGGACAGGGCTCATTCGAGGCGAGCAGTACTTC
CDR3 protein: CASSSTGTGLIRGEQYF
D gene: TRBD1
J gene: TRBJ2-7
V gene: TRBV27
clone size: few

CDR3 DNA: TGTGCCAGCAGCCGGCCGAATACCTATGGCTACACCTTC
CDR3 protein: CASSRPNTYGYTF
D gene: -
J gene: TRBJ1-2
V gene: TRBV6-2/TRBV6-3
clone size: few

CDR3 DNA: TGTGCCAGCTCACCGGGACGGACGGCAGATACGCAGTATTTT
CDR3 protein: CASSPGRTADTQYF
D gene: -
J gene: TRBJ2-3
V gene: TRBV18
clone size: many

CDR3 DNA: TGCGCCAGCAGCCTTCAGGGGGCCCCGGATGAAAAACTGTTTTTT
CDR3 protein: CASSLQGAPDEKLFF
D gene: TRBD1
J gene: TRBJ1-4
V gene: TRBV5-1
clone size: few